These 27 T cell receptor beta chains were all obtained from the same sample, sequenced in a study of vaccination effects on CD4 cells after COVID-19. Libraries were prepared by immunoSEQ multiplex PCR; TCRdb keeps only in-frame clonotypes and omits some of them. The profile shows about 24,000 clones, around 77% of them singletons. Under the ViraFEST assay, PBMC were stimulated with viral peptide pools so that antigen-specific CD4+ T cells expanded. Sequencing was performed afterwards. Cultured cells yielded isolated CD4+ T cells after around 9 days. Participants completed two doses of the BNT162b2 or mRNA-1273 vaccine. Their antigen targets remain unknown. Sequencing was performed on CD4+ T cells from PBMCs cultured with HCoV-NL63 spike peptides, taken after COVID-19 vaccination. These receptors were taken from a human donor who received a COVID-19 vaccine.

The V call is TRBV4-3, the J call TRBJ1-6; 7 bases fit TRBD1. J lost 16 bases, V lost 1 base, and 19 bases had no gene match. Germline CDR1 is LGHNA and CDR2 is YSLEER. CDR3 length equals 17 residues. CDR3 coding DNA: TGCGCCAGCAGCCAAGCCCGATCGACAGGGAGTCATTTTGATCTCCACTTT. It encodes CASSQARSTGSHFDLHF.

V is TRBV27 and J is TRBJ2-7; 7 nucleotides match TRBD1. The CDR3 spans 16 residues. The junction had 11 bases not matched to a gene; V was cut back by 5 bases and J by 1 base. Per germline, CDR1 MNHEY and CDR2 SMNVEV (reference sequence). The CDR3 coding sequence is TGTGCCAGCAGTAACCCCTGGGACAGCAGATCCTACGAGCAGTACTTC. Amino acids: CASSNPWDSRSYEQYF.

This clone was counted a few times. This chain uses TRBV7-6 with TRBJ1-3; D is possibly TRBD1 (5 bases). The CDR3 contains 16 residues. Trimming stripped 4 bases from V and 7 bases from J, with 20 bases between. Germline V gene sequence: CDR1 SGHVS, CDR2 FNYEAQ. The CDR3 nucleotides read TGTGCCAGCAGCTCGCAAGAGGGGAGTCCCTGGAACACCATATATTTT. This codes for CASSSQEGSPWNTIYF.

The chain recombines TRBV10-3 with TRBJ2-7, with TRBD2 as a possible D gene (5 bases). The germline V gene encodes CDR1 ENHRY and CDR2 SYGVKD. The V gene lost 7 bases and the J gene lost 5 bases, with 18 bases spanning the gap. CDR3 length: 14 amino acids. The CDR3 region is CAITEVRSGDEQYF. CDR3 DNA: TGTGCCATCACCGAAGTCAGGTCCGGGGACGAGCAGTACTTC.

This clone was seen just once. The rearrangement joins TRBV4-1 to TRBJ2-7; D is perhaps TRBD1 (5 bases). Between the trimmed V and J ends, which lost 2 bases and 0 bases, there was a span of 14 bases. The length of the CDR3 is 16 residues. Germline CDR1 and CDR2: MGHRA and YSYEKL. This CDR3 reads CASSQPHRSSSYEQYF. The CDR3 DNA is TGCGCCAGCAGCCAACCCCACAGGTCGAGCTCCTACGAGCAGTACTTC.

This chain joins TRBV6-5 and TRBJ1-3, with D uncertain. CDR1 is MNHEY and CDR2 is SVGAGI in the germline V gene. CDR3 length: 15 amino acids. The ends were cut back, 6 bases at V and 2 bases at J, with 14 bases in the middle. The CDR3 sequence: CASSPLRTAGNTIYF. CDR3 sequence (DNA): TGTGCCAGCAGCCCCCTCAGGACGGCTGGAAACACCATATATTTT.

The CDR3 nucleotides are TGCGCCAGCAGCCAAGATCCGGGGGCGGTCAAGGCTGAAGCTTTCTTT. Protein: CASSQDPGAVKAEAFF. The chain links TRBV4-3 to TRBJ1-1; the D gene is possibly TRBD1 (6 bases). This CDR3 comprises 16 residues. Germline CDR1 and CDR2: LGHNA and YSLEER. V lost 0 bases, J lost 6 bases, and 17 bases lay in between.

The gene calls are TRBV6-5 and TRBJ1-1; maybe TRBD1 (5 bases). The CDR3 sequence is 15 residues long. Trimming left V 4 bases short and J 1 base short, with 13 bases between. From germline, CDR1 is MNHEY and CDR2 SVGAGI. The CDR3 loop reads CASSSLGVPNTEAFF. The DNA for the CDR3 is TGTGCCAGCAGTTCATTGGGGGTCCCGAACACTGAAGCTTTCTTT.

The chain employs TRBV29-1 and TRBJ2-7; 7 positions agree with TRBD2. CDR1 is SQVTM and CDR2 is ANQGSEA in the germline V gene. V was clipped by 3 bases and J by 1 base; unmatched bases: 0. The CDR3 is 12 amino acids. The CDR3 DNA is TGCAGCGTTGACGGGGGGTCCTACGAGCAGTACTTC. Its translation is CSVDGGSYEQYF.

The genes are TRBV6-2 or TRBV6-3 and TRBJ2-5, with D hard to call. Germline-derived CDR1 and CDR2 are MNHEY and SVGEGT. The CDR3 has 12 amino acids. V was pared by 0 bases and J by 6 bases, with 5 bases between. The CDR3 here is CASSYSVQTQYF. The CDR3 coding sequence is TGTGCCAGCAGTTACTCGGTCCAGACCCAGTACTTC.

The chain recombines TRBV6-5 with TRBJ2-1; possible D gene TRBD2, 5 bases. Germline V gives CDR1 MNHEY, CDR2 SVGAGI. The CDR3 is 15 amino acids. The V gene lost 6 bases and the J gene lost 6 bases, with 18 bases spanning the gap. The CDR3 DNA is TGTGCCAGCAGAGCGCGAATGGACTCGCCCAATGAGCAGTTCTTC. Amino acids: CASRARMDSPNEQFF.

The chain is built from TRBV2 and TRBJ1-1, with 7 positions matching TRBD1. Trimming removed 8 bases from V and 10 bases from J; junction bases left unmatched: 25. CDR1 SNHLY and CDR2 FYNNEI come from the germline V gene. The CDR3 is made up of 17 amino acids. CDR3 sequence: CASVGARTSTGKVRAFF. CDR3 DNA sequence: TGTGCCAGCGTAGGGGCCCGTACTTCGACAGGGAAGGTGAGAGCTTTCTTT. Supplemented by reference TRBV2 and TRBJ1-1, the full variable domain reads EPEVTQTPSHQVTQMGQEVILRCVPISNHLYFYWYRQILGQKVEFLVSFYNNEISEKSEIFDDQFSVERPDGSNFTLKIRSTKLEDSAMYFCASVGARTSTGKVRAFFGQGTRLTVV.

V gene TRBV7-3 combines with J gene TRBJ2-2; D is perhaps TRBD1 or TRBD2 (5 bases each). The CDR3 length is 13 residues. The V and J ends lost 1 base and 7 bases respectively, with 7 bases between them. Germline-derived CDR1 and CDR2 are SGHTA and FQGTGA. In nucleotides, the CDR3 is TGTGCCAGCAGCTTAAGGGGGATCGGGGAGCTGTTTTTT. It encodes CASSLRGIGELFF.

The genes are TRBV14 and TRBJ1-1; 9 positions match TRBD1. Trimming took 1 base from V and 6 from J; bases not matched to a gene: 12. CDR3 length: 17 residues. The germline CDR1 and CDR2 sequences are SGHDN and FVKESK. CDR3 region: CASSQVRWDRVWAEAFF. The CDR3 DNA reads TGTGCCAGCAGCCAAGTACGCTGGGACAGGGTTTGGGCTGAAGCTTTCTTT. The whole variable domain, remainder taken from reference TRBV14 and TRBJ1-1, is EAGVTQFPSHSVIEKGQTVTLRCDPISGHDNLYWYRRVMGKEIKFLLHFVKESKQDESGMPNNRFLAERTGGTYSTLKVQPAELEDSGVYFCASSQVRWDRVWAEAFFGQGTRLTVV.

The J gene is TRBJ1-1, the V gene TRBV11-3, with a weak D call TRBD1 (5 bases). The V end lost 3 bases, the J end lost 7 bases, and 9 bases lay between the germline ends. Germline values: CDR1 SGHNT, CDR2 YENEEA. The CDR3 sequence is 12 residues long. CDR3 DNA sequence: TGTGCCAGCAGCTTGGGGGGTAATGAAGCTTTCTTT. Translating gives CASSLGGNEAFF.

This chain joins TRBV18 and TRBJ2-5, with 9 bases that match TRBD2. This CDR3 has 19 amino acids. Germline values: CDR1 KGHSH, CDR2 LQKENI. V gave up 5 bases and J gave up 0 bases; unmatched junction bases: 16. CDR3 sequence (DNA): TGTGCCAGCTCATTGTCAAGTGGAGCGGGGGGATCCTACCAAGAGACCCAGTACTTC. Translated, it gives CASSLSSGAGGSYQETQYF.

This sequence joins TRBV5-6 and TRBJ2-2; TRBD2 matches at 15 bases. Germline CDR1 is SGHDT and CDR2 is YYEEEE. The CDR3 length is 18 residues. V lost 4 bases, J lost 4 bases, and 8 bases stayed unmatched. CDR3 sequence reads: CASSPDWTSGRATGELFF. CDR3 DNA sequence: TGTGCCAGCAGCCCAGACTGGACTAGCGGGAGGGCCACCGGGGAGCTGTTTTTT.

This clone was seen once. The CDR3 region has the DNA TGTGCCAGCAGTTTAAGCCCCTACGAGCAGTACTTC. It yields the protein CASSLSPYEQYF. This sequence joins TRBV12-3 or TRBV12-4 and TRBJ2-7; no definite D call. This CDR3 is built from 12 residues. V was shortened by 2 bases and J by 2 bases, with 4 bases between the two germline ends.

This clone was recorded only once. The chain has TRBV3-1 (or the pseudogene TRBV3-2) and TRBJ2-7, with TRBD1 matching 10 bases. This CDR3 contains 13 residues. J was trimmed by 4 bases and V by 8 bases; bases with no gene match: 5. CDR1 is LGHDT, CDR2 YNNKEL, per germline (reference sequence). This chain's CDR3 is CASGRQGAYEQYF. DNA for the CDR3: TGTGCCAGCGGCCGACAGGGGGCTTACGAGCAGTACTTC.

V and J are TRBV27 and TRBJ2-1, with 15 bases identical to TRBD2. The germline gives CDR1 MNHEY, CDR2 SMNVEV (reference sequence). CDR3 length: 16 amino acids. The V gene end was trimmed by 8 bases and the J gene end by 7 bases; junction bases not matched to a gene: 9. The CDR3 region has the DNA TGTGCCAGCGGGGGGCACGGGACTAGCGGGAGGAATGAGCAGTTCTTC. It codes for CASGGHGTSGRNEQFF.

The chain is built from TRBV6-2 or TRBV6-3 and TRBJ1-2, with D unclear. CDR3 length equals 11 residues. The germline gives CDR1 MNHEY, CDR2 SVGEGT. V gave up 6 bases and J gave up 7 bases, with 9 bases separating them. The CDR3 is CASSPPGGYTF. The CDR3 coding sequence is TGTGCCAGCAGCCCCCCTGGTGGCTACACCTTC.

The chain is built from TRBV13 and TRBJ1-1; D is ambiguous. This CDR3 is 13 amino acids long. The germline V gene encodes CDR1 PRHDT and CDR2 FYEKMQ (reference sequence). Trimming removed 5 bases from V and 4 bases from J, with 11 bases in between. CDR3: CASSPGLRTEAFF. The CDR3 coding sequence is TGTGCCAGCAGCCCAGGTCTTCGCACTGAAGCTTTCTTT.

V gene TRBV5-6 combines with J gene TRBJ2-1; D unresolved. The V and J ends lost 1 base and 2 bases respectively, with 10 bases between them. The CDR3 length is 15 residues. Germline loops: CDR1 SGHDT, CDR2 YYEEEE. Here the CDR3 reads CASSLRLPTYNEQFF. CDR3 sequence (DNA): TGTGCCAGCAGCTTGAGGCTACCCACCTACAATGAGCAGTTCTTC.

CDR3 in amino acids: CASRAFVDGQPQHF. The CDR3 DNA is TGTGCCAGCAGAGCCTTCGTCGATGGGCAGCCCCAGCATTTT. The chain is built from TRBV6-5 and TRBJ1-5; D not resolved. Germline V lookup: CDR1 MNHEY, CDR2 SVGAGI. V was trimmed by 6 bases and J by 7 bases, leaving 16 bases between them. CDR3 size: 14 residues.

This CDR3 reads CASSLSRLAGEQFF. In DNA, the CDR3 is TGTGCCAGCAGCTTATCGCGACTAGCGGGTGAGCAGTTCTTC. The V call is TRBV11-3, the J call TRBJ2-1; TRBD2 matches 10 bases. The CDR3 consists of 14 residues. Germline V lookup: CDR1 SGHNT, CDR2 YENEEA. V lost 2 bases and J lost 9; bases outside the gene matches: 4.

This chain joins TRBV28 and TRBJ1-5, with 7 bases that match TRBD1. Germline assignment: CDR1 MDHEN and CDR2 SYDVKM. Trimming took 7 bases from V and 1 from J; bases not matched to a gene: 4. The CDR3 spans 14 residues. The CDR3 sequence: CASTQGGSNQPQHF. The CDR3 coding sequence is TGTGCCAGCACCCAGGGGGGAAGCAATCAGCCCCAGCATTTT.

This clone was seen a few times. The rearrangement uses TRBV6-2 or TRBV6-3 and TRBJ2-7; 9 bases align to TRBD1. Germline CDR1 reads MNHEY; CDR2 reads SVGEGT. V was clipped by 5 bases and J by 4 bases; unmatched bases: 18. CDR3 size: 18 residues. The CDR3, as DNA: TGTGCCAGCAGTCCCAACCGGCGCCGGGACAGGGTGAGGTACGAGCAGTACTTC. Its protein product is CASSPNRRRDRVRYEQYF.